A single sample gave rise to the 6 T cell receptor beta chains below, sequenced in a study of T cell responses to AZD1222 COVID-19 vaccine. The protocol was immunoSEQ multiplex PCR, while the TCRdb copy is restricted to in-frame clones and leaves out a portion. Seen here are 160,000 or so clones, 85% to 90% observed once, and the top ten hold approximately 1.8%. The sequencing used peripheral blood, collected on day 0 of AZD1222 vaccination. Receptor source: an adult in good health.

The chain couples TRBV12-3 or TRBV12-4 to TRBJ1-6, with D perhaps TRBD1 (6 bases). V dropped 10 bases and J dropped 8 bases, with 15 bases sitting between them. This CDR3 has 13 amino acids. The DNA of the CDR3 is TGTGCCACCCGGACAGCCCCAGATTCACCCCTCCACTTT. Translation gives CATRTAPDSPLHF.

This clone was picked up one time. This chain connects TRBV7-9 to TRBJ1-6; D gene unclear. Germline assignment: CDR1 SEHNR and CDR2 FQNEAQ (reference sequence). V lost 1 base to trimming and J lost 9 bases, with 10 bases between them. The CDR3 is made up of 14 amino acids. CDR3 nucleotides: TGTGCCAGCAGCTTAGGGCTAAAGGGTTCACCCCTCCACTTT. Translating gives CASSLGLKGSPLHF. The whole variable domain, filled in from reference TRBV7-9 and TRBJ1-6, reads DTGVSQNPRHKITKRGQNVTFRCDPISEHNRLYWYRQTLGQGPEFLTYFQNEAQLEKSRLLSDRFSAERPKGSFSTLEIQRTEQGDSAMYLCASSLGLKGSPLHFGNGTRLTVT.

The chain employs TRBV28 and TRBJ2-1, with D unresolved. This CDR3 contains 15 residues. The germline V and J ends were trimmed by 5 bases and 4 bases, with 15 bases remaining between them. Germline V gives CDR1 MDHEN, CDR2 SYDVKM. CDR3 region: CASSITRSIYNEQFF. CDR3 DNA sequence: TGTGCCAGCAGTATCACCCGGAGTATATACAATGAGCAGTTCTTC.

The rearrangement links TRBV10-3 to TRBJ2-1, with 9 bases lining up with TRBD1. CDR3 length: 15 amino acids. After removal of 6 bases from V and 5 bases from J, the junction contained 8 bases not matched to a gene. Germline V gene lookup returns CDR1 ENHRY and CDR2 SYGVKD. The CDR3 protein is CAIRPGQGRNNEQFF. The CDR3, as DNA: TGTGCCATCAGACCGGGACAGGGAAGGAACAATGAGCAGTTCTTC.

This clone turned up a few times. The chain is built from TRBV28 and TRBJ1-5, with D tentatively TRBD1 (6 bases). In germline, CDR1 is MDHEN, CDR2 SYDVKM. This CDR3 region has 12 residues. V was pared by 11 bases and J by 4 bases, with 12 bases between. Here the CDR3 DNA reads TGTGCCTCAAAAGGGGGGAATCAGCCCCAGCATTTT. Its translation is CASKGGNQPQHF.

The CDR3 reads CAMGGSSGNTIYF. CDR3 nucleotides: TGTGCCATGGGGGGTAGCTCTGGAAACACCATATATTTT. This chain links TRBV10-3 with TRBJ1-3; D perhaps matches TRBD1 (5 bases). This CDR3 is 13 amino acids long. Germline V gives CDR1 ENHRY, CDR2 SYGVKD. Trimming took off 9 bases at V and 0 bases at J, with 9 bases between the two ends.